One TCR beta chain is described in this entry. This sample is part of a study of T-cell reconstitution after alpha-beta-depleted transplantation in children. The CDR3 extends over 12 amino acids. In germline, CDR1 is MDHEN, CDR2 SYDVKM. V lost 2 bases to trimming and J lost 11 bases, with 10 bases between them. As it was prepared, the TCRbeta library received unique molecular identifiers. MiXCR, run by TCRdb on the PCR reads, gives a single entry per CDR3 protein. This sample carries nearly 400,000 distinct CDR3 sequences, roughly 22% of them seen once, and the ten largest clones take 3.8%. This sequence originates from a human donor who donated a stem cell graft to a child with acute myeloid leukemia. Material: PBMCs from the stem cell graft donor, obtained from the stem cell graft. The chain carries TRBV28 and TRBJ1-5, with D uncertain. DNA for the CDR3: TGTGCCAGCAGTTTAGGGAGTTGGGCCCAGCATTTT. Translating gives CASSLGSWAQHF.